A single sample gave rise to the 30 T cell receptor beta chains below, sequenced in a study of cytomegalovirus exposure and HLA in healthy donors. PCR primers comprised 60 Vbeta and 13 Jbeta primers. Generated by immunoSEQ multiplex PCR, the TCRdb table keeps only in-frame clones and is missing some. The data show over 100,000 clones, 65% to 75% seen once. Source material: PBMCs. These TCRs come from a middle-aged man in good health and CMV-seropositive.

The gene calls are TRBV19 and TRBJ1-2, with 9 bases identical to TRBD1. Germline V lookup: CDR1 LNHDA, CDR2 SQIVND (reference sequence). The J segment lost 2 bases and the V segment lost 4 bases, leaving 8 bases of the junction unmatched. This CDR3 is built from 16 residues. The CDR3 is CASSTRRDRENYGYTF. The CDR3 DNA reads as TGTGCCAGTAGTACGAGGAGGGACAGGGAGAACTATGGCTACACCTTC.

This chain links TRBV7-9 with TRBJ1-5; D remains ambiguous. From germline, CDR1 is SEHNR and CDR2 FQNEAQ (reference sequence). The germline V and J ends were trimmed by 5 bases and 3 bases, with 11 bases remaining between them. This CDR3 is 14 amino acids long. CDR3 residues: CASSVGGPNQPQHF. CDR3 nucleotide sequence: TGTGCCAGCAGCGTCGGAGGACCCAATCAGCCCCAGCATTTT.

The chain joins TRBV10-3 to TRBJ2-7; TRBD1 matches 7 bases. The CDR3 is 13 residues long. In germline, CDR1 is ENHRY, CDR2 SYGVKD. Trimming removed 7 bases from V and 5 bases from J; junction bases left unmatched: 8. In DNA, the CDR3 is TGTGCCATCACCGAACAGGGGTCCCACGAGCAGTACTTC. This codes for CAITEQGSHEQYF.

The chain uses TRBV19 and TRBJ1-4; D perhaps matches TRBD1 (6 bases). CDR3 length: 14 amino acids. Germline lookup yields CDR1 LNHDA and CDR2 SQIVND (reference sequence). V was clipped by 5 bases and J by 7 bases, with 14 bases between them. The CDR3 spells CASSGRGYPEKLFF. The CDR3 DNA follows: TGTGCCAGTAGTGGCAGGGGATACCCTGAAAAACTGTTTTTT.

J is TRBJ2-2 and V is TRBV5-4; 9 bases map to TRBD2. V shed 2 bases and J 4 bases; nucleotides not matched to a gene: 9. The CDR3 spans 17 residues. Germline V gene sequence: CDR1 SGHNT, CDR2 YYREEE (reference sequence). As DNA, the CDR3 is TGTGCCAGCAGCTTCCCTACCGGCGGGAGGGGCACCGGGGAGCTGTTTTTT. This sequence encodes CASSFPTGGRGTGELFF.

This clone has a handful of counts. The chain joins TRBV19 to TRBJ2-3; D might be TRBD1 (5 bases). The CDR3 spans 15 residues. In germline, CDR1 is LNHDA, CDR2 SQIVND (reference sequence). Trimming shortened V by 6 bases and J by 3 bases, and 16 bases separated the two germline ends. CDR3 sequence reads: CASRDLLAGTDTQYF. CDR3 DNA: TGTGCCAGTAGGGACCTCCTTGCAGGGACAGATACGCAGTATTTT.

The J gene is TRBJ1-2, the V gene TRBV5-4; D is possibly TRBD1 (6 bases). This CDR3 contains 13 residues. Germline CDR1 is SGHNT and CDR2 is YYREEE (reference sequence). Trimming shortened V by 4 bases and J by 8 bases, and 15 bases separated the two germline ends. CDR3 sequence reads: CASSRSSTGGYTF. CDR3 in DNA: TGTGCCAGCAGCCGAAGTAGTACAGGGGGCTACACCTTC.

The rearrangement joins TRBV7-2 to TRBJ1-1; no reliable D call. The germline V gene encodes CDR1 SGHTA and CDR2 FQGNSA. V lost 0 bases, J lost 0 bases, and 14 bases lay in between. This CDR3 has 17 amino acids. CDR3 coding DNA: TGTGCCAGCAGCTTAGCGTCTTTGAGGTTTCTGAACACTGAAGCTTTCTTT. Protein: CASSLASLRFLNTEAFF.

The chain is built from TRBV19 and TRBJ2-5; tentative D call: TRBD1 (6 bases). The last part of the DNA fits TRBJ2-7 better; the J call may be wrong. Germline V gene sequence: CDR1 LNHDA, CDR2 SQIVND (reference sequence). The length of the CDR3 is 13 residues. For the CDR3, the DNA is TGTGCCAGTATGGGGACAAGGACGAACGAGCAGTACTTC. It is translated as CASMGTRTNEQYF.

This clone was counted only a few times. This chain links TRBV4-1 with TRBJ1-2; D not certain. The CDR3 spans 16 residues. The V gene lost 4 bases and the J gene lost 4 bases, with 19 bases spanning the gap. CDR1 is MGHRA and CDR2 is YSYEKL in the germline V gene. In DNA form, the CDR3 reads TGCGCCAGCAGCCCTCCGGGGAGGTCGAGGAGCTATGGCTACACCTTC. Amino acid sequence: CASSPPGRSRSYGYTF.

This clone was detected once. V usage is TRBV30 and J usage is TRBJ1-1, with D perhaps matching TRBD1 (5 bases). The V end lost 5 bases, the J end lost 11 bases, and 21 bases lay between the germline ends. The CDR3 is 13 amino acids. Per the germline V gene, CDR1 is GTSNPN and CDR2 is SVGIG (reference sequence). The CDR3 is CAWDERGLQRAFF. DNA of the CDR3: TGTGCCTGGGACGAAAGGGGACTTCAGAGGGCTTTCTTT.

The rearrangement links TRBV28 to TRBJ1-2; the match to TRBD1 covers 8 bases. Germline lookup yields CDR1 MDHEN and CDR2 SYDVKM. J lost 6 bases, V lost 1 base, and 4 bases had no gene match. This CDR3 has 14 residues. The CDR3, as DNA: TGTGCCAGCAGTTTATTGGACAGGGTACATGGCTACACCTTC. Protein: CASSLLDRVHGYTF.

This clone was recorded a few times. This chain joins TRBV30 and TRBJ1-1; a possible D gene is TRBD1 (5 bases). Germline V CDR1 and CDR2: GTSNPN, SVGIG (reference sequence). The CDR3 consists of 14 residues. The V gene lost 4 bases and the J gene lost 1 base, with 13 bases spanning the gap. CDR3 bases: TGTGCCTGGAAGGGGAAGTACCAGAACACTGAAGCTTTCTTT. Translation gives CAWKGKYQNTEAFF. Filled out from reference TRBV30 and TRBJ1-1, the complete variable domain reads SQTIHQWPATLVQPVGSPLSLECTVEGTSNPNLYWYRQAAGRGLQLLFYSVGIGQISSEVPQNLSASRPQDRQFILSSKKLLLSDSGFYLCAWKGKYQNTEAFFGQGTRLTVV.

The V call is TRBV30, the J call TRBJ1-2; 8 bases align to TRBD1. Trimming removed 6 bases from V and 5 bases from J; junction bases left unmatched: 17. This CDR3 spans 16 amino acids. Germline V gives CDR1 GTSNPN, CDR2 SVGIG (reference sequence). The CDR3 reads CACKKIGQGLPYGYTF. The CDR3 nucleotides are TGTGCCTGCAAAAAGATAGGACAGGGTCTCCCATATGGCTACACCTTC.

This clone was detected once. The chain uses TRBV5-1 and TRBJ2-1, with 10 bases aligning to TRBD2. V lost 0 bases to trimming and J lost 7 bases; unmatched junction nucleotides: 4. The CDR3 sequence is 15 residues long. Germline V CDR1 and CDR2: SGHRS, YFSETQ. CDR3 in amino acids: CASSLAAGGQNEQFF. Written as DNA, the CDR3 is TGCGCCAGCAGCTTGGCAGCGGGAGGGCAGAATGAGCAGTTCTTC.

J is TRBJ2-7 and V is TRBV6-1; TRBD1 matches at 8 bases. Trimming removed 0 bases from V and 7 bases from J; junction bases left unmatched: 11. The CDR3 consists of 16 residues. The germline V gene encodes CDR1 MNHNS and CDR2 SASEGT. The CDR3 nucleotides are TGTGCCAGCAGTGAAGCCTTCGACAGGGGACGGGGGGAGCAGTACTTC. This codes for CASSEAFDRGRGEQYF.

The table lists this clone with a count of one. V gene TRBV10-3 combines with J gene TRBJ1-4; D is unclear. Germline CDR1 and CDR2: ENHRY and SYGVKD. The germline V and J ends were trimmed by 3 bases and 7 bases, with 15 bases remaining between them. This CDR3 spans 15 amino acids. For the CDR3, the DNA is TGTGCCATCAGTGAAGGAGGTAGGCAGGCTGAAAAACTGTTTTTT. Protein: CAISEGGRQAEKLFF.

J is TRBJ2-2 and V is TRBV28, with unresolved D. Germline lookup yields CDR1 MDHEN and CDR2 SYDVKM. Deletions cut 6 bases from V and 1 base from J, with 9 bases between. The CDR3 spans 14 residues. The CDR3 DNA reads as TGTGCCAGCAGGTCGTTGCGGAACACCGGGGAGCTGTTTTTT. Its protein is CASRSLRNTGELFF.

The chain is built from TRBV6-1 and TRBJ2-3, with 9 nucleotides matching TRBD1. In germline, CDR1 is MNHNS, CDR2 SASEGT. The CDR3 has 15 amino acids. The junction had 5 bases not matched to a gene; V was cut back by 2 bases and J by 5 bases. In DNA form, the CDR3 reads TGTGCCAGCAGTGAAAGGGGACAGGGTGGAGATACGCAGTATTTT. It is translated as CASSERGQGGDTQYF.

The rearrangement links TRBV6-6 to TRBJ1-1; D gene uncertain. CDR3 length: 13 residues. The ends were cut back, 8 bases at V and 1 base at J, with 11 bases in the middle. Germline V gene lookup returns CDR1 MNHNY and CDR2 SVGAGI (reference sequence). This CDR3 reads CASGHGENTEAFF. The CDR3 bases are TGTGCCAGCGGGCACGGGGAGAACACTGAAGCTTTCTTT.

In the case of this clone: Additional DNA sequences in this sample encode the identical CDR3. The chain is built from TRBV18 and TRBJ1-1; D possibly corresponds to TRBD1 (6 bases). The CDR3 contains 13 residues. V dropped 3 bases and J dropped 1 base, with 6 bases sitting between them. Germline-derived CDR1 and CDR2 are KGHSH and LQKENI. The CDR3 bases are TGTGCCAGCTCACCGGGACAGAACACTGAAGCTTTCTTT. It specifies CASSPGQNTEAFF.

The V and J genes are TRBV19 and TRBJ2-7; the D gene is possibly TRBD1 (5 bases). CDR3 length: 13 amino acids. Germline values: CDR1 LNHDA, CDR2 SQIVND (reference sequence). The V end was cut by 5 bases, the J end by 7 bases, with 15 bases between. The chain's CDR3 is CASSPALGVEQYF. CDR3 sequence (DNA): TGTGCCAGTAGTCCGGCTTTAGGGGTTGAGCAGTACTTC.

The V gene is TRBV4-1, the J gene TRBJ1-1; the D is unclear. V was pared by 2 bases and J by 1 base, with 5 bases between. Germline assignment: CDR1 MGHRA and CDR2 YSYEKL. This CDR3 spans 13 amino acids. In DNA, the CDR3 is TGCGCCAGCAGCCAAACACCGAACACTGAAGCTTTCTTT. This codes for CASSQTPNTEAFF.

CDR3 in amino acids: CASSQVPDPYGYTF. In DNA form, the CDR3 reads TGTGCCAGCAGCCAAGTGCCAGATCCCTATGGCTACACCTTC. The chain links TRBV14 to TRBJ1-2; D gene ambiguous. V was trimmed by 1 base and J by 4 bases, leaving 10 bases between them. Per germline, CDR1 SGHDN and CDR2 FVKESK. CDR3 length: 14 amino acids.

A few counts support this clone. This chain connects TRBV4-2 to TRBJ2-2, with D possibly TRBD2 on 6 matching bases. Germline CDR1 reads LGHNA; CDR2 reads YNFKEQ. Trimming stripped 1 base from V and 7 bases from J, with 19 bases between. The CDR3 has 17 amino acids. CDR3 DNA sequence: TGTGCCAGCAGCCAAGCGGCGGGACCACGAATGGGCGGGGAGCTGTTTTTT. Amino acid sequence: CASSQAAGPRMGGELFF.

This clone was seen only a few times. This chain links TRBV19 with TRBJ1-5; 9 positions agree with TRBD1. J was trimmed by 3 bases and V by 4 bases; bases with no gene match: 7. This CDR3 contains 16 residues. Germline CDR1 is LNHDA and CDR2 is SQIVND (reference sequence). CDR3 loop: CASSTQGQGFNQPQHF. The CDR3 nucleotides read TGTGCCAGTAGTACCCAGGGACAGGGCTTCAATCAGCCCCAGCATTTT. The complete variable domain, with remaining parts taken from reference TRBV19 and TRBJ1-5, reads DGGITQSPKYLFRKEGQNVTLSCEQNLNHDAMYWYRQDPGQGLRLIYYSQIVNDFQKGDIAEGYSVSREKKESFPLTVTSAQKNPTAFYLCASSTQGQGFNQPQHFGDGTRLSIL.

V gene TRBV19 combines with J gene TRBJ2-7; TRBD2 might be the D (6 bases). Trimming shortened V by 9 bases and J by 3 bases, and 18 bases separated the two germline ends. Per germline, CDR1 LNHDA and CDR2 SQIVND (reference sequence). The CDR3 spans 14 residues. CDR3 sequence (DNA): TGTGCCAGCGGGGGTGGTATAAGTGACTACGAGCAGTACTTC. Translating it yields CASGGGISDYEQYF.

The chain recombines TRBV5-1 with TRBJ2-3; 7 nucleotides agree with TRBD1. CDR3 length: 17 residues. Germline-derived CDR1 and CDR2 are SGHRS and YFSETQ. Trimming at V came to 0 bases and at J to 0 bases, leaving 7 bases not matched to a gene. The CDR3 nucleotides are TGCGCCAGCAGCTTGGTCTCAGGGGGTACTAGCACAGATACGCAGTATTTT. Protein product: CASSLVSGGTSTDTQYF.

The V gene is TRBV7-2, the J gene TRBJ2-1, with 7 bases identical to TRBD2. Losses at the gene ends were 8 bases for V and 4 bases for J; bases not matched to a gene: 14. CDR3 length equals 16 residues. Germline V CDR1 and CDR2: SGHTA, FQGNSA. The CDR3 reads CASGLTGTTSYNEQFF. The DNA of the CDR3 is TGTGCCAGCGGACTAACCGGGACTACTTCTTACAATGAGCAGTTCTTC.

The chain carries TRBV2 and TRBJ1-2, with a possible D match to TRBD1 (6 bases). The germline V gene has CDR1 SNHLY and CDR2 FYNNEI. Trimming cost V 5 bases and J 3 bases, with 10 bases left between them. CDR3 length: 13 residues. CDR3 nucleotides: TGTGCCAGCAGTCCCAGGACAGACTATGGCTACACCTTC. Translation: CASSPRTDYGYTF.